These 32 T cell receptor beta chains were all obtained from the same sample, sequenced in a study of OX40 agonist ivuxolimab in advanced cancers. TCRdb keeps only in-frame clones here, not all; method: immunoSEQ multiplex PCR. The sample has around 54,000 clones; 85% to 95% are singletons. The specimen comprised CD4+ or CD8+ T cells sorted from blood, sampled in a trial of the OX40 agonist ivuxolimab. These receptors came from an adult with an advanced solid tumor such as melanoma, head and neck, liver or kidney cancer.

CDR3 in amino acids: CATSREVSGLNTGELFF. In nucleotides, the CDR3 is TGTGCCACCAGCAGAGAAGTTAGCGGGCTGAACACCGGGGAGCTGTTTTTT. The chain has TRBV15 and TRBJ2-2, with 7 bases that match TRBD2. This CDR3 has 17 amino acids. In germline, CDR1 is LNHNV, CDR2 YYDKDF (reference sequence). V shed 0 bases and J 1 base; nucleotides not matched to a gene: 5.

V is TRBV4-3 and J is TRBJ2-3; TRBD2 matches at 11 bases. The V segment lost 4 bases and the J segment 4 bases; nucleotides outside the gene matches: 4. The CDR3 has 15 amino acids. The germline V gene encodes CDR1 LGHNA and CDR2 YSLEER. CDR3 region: CASSPLAGAADTQYF. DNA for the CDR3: TGCGCCAGCAGCCCACTAGCGGGAGCCGCAGATACGCAGTATTTT.

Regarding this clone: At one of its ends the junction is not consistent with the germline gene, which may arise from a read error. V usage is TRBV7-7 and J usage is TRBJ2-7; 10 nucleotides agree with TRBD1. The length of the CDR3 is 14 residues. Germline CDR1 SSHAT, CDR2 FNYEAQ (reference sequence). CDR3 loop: CASSAGTGDYEQYF. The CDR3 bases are TGTGCTAGCAGCGCCGGGACAGGGGACTACGAGCAGTACTTC.

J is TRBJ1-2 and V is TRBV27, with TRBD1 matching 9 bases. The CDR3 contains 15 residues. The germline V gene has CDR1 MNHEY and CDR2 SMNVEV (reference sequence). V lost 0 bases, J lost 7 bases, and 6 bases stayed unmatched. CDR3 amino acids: CASSLSTGGLSGYTF. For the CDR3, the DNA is TGTGCCAGCAGTTTATCGACAGGGGGGCTTTCTGGCTACACCTTC.

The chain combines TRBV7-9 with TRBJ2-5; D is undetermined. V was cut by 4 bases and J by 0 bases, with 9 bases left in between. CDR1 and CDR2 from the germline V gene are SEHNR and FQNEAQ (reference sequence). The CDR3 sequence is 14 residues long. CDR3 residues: CASSSSGHQETQYF. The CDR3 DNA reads TGTGCCAGCAGCTCCTCGGGCCACCAAGAGACCCAGTACTTC.

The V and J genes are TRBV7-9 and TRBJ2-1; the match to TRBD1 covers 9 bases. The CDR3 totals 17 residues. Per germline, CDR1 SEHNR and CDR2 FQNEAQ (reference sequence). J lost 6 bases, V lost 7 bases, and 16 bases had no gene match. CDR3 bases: TGTGCCAGCATCCACCCCCGGGGACAGGGCATGAGCAATGAGCAGTTCTTC. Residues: CASIHPRGQGMSNEQFF.

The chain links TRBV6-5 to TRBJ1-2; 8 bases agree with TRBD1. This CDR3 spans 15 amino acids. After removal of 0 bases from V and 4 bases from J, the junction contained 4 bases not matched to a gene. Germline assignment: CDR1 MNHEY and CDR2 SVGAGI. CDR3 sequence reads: CASSYSSQGAYGYTF. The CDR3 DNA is TGTGCCAGCAGTTACTCTTCCCAGGGGGCCTATGGCTACACCTTC.

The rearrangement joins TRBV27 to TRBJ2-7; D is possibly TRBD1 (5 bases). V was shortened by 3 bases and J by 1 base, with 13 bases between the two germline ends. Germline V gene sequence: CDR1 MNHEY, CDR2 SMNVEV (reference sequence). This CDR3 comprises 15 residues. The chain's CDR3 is CASSFTPQGSYEQYF. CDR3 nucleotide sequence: TGTGCCAGCAGTTTTACGCCGCAGGGATCCTACGAGCAGTACTTC.

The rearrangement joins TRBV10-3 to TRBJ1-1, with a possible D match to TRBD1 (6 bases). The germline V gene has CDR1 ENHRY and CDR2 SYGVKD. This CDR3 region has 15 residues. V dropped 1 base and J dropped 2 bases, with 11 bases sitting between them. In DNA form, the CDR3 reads TGTGCCATCAGTGAGTTGAGGGGGGCAAACACTGAAGCTTTCTTT. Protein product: CAISELRGANTEAFF.

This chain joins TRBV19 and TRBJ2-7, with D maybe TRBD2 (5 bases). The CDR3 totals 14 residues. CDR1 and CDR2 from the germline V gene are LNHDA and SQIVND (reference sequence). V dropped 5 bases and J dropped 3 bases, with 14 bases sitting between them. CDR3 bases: TGTGCCAGTAGTGGGGTCCTCGGAGGCTACGAGCAGTACTTC. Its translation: CASSGVLGGYEQYF.

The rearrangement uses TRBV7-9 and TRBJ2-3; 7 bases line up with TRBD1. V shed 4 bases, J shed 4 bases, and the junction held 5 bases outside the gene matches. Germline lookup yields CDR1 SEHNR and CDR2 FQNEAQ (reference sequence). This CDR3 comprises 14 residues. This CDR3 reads CASSSAQGPDTQYF. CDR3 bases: TGTGCCAGCAGCTCCGCACAGGGGCCAGATACGCAGTATTTT.

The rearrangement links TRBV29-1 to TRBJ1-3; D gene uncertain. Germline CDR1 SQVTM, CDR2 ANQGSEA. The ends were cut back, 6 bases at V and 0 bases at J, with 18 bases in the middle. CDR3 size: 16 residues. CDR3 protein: CSVQKWTPNSGNTIYF. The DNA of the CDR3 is TGCAGCGTGCAAAAGTGGACGCCGAACTCTGGAAACACCATATATTTT.

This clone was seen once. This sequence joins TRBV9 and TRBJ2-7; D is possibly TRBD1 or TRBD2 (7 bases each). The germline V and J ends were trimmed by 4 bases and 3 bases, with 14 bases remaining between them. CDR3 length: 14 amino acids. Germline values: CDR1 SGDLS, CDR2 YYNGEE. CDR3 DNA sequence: TGTGCCAGCAGCCCAAGCGGGACAGACTACGAGCAGTACTTC. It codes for CASSPSGTDYEQYF.

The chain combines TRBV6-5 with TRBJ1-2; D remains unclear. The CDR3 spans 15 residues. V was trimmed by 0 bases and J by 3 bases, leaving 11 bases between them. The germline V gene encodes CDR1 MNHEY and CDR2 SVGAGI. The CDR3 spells CASSYSKGIYYGYTF. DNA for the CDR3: TGTGCCAGCAGTTACTCGAAAGGGATCTACTATGGCTACACCTTC.

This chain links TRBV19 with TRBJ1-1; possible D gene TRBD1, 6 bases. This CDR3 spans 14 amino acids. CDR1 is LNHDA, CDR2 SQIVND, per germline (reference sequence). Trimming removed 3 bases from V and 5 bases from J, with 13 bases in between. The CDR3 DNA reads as TGTGCCAGTAGTATTACAGGGAGAACAACTGAAGCTTTCTTT. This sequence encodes CASSITGRTTEAFF.

This chain's CDR3 is CASSREYYGYTF. The CDR3 DNA is TGTGCCAGCAGCAGGGAGTACTATGGCTACACCTTC. This chain uses TRBV7-9 with TRBJ1-2; no firm D call. CDR1 and CDR2 (germline): SEHNR, FQNEAQ (reference sequence). V was cut by 5 bases and J by 3 bases, with 7 bases left in between. The CDR3 sequence is 12 residues long.

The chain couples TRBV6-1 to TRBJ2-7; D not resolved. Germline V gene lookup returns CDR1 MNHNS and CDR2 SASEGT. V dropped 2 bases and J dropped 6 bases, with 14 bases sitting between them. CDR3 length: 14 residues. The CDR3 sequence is CASSEPGLAPEQYF. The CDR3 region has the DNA TGTGCCAGCAGTGAACCCGGCCTGGCCCCCGAGCAGTACTTC.

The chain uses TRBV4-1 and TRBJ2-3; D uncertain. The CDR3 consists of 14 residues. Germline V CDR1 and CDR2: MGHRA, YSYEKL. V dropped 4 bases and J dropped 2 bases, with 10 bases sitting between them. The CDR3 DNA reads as TGCGCCAGCAGCCCGGTAGGATTCACAGATACGCAGTATTTT. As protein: CASSPVGFTDTQYF.

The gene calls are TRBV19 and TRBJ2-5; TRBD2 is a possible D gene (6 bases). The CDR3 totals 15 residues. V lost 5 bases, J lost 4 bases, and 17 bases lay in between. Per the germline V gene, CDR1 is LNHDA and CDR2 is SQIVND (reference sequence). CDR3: CASSVVGGRGETQYF. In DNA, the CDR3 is TGTGCCAGTAGTGTCGTCGGGGGACGGGGAGAGACCCAGTACTTC. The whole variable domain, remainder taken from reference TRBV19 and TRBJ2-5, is DGGITQSPKYLFRKEGQNVTLSCEQNLNHDAMYWYRQDPGQGLRLIYYSQIVNDFQKGDIAEGYSVSREKKESFPLTVTSAQKNPTAFYLCASSVVGGRGETQYFGPGTRLLVL.

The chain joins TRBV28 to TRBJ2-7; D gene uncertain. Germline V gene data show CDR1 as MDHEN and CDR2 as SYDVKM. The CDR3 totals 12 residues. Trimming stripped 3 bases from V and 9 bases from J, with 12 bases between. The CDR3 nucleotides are TGTGCCAGCAGTTTGCCACGAGGCGGGCAGTACTTC. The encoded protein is CASSLPRGGQYF.

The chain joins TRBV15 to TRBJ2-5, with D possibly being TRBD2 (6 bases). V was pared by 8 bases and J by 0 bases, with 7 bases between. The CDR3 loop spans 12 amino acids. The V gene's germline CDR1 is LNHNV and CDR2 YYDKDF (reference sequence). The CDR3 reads CATGGYQETQYF. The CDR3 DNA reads TGTGCCACCGGGGGGTACCAAGAGACCCAGTACTTC.

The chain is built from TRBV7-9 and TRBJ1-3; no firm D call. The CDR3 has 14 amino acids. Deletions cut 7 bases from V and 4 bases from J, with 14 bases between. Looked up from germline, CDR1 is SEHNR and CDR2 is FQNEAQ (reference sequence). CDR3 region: CASNSVVTGNTIYF. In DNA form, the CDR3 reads TGTGCCAGCAACTCAGTGGTGACCGGAAACACCATATATTTT.

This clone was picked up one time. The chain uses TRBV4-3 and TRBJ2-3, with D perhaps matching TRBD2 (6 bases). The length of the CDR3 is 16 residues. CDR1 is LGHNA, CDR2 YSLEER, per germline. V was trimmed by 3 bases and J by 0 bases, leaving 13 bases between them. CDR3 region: CASSQLRGGSTDTQYF. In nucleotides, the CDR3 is TGCGCCAGCAGCCAGTTGCGGGGCGGAAGCACAGATACGCAGTATTTT.

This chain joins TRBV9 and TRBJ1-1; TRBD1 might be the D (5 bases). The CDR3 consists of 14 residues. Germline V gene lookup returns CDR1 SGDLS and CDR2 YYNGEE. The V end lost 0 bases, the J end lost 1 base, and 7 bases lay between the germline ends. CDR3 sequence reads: CASSVGGENTEAFF. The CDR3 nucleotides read TGTGCCAGCAGCGTAGGGGGCGAGAACACTGAAGCTTTCTTT.

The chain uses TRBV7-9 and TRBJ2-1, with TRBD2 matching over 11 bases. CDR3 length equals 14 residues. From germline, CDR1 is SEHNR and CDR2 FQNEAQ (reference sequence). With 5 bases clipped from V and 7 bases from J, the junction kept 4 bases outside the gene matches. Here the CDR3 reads CASSLLAGGNEQFF. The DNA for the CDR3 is TGTGCCAGCAGCCTGTTAGCGGGGGGGAATGAGCAGTTCTTC. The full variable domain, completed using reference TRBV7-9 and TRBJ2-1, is DTGVSQNPRHKITKRGQNVTFRCDPISEHNRLYWYRQTLGQGPEFLTYFQNEAQLEKSRLLSDRFSAERPKGSFSTLEIQRTEQGDSAMYLCASSLLAGGNEQFFGPGTRLTVL.

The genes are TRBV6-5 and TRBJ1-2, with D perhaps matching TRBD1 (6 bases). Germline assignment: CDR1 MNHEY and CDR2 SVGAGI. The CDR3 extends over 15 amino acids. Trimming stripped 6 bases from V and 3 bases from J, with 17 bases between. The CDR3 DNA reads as TGTGCCAGCAGACCCGGGCTGAGGGGGGACTATGGCTACACCTTC. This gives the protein CASRPGLRGDYGYTF.

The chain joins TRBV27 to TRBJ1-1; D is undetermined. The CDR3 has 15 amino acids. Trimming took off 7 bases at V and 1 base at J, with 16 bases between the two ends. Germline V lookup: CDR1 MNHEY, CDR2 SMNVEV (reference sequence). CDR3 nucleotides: TGTGCCAGCAACCCTGGGCTCGGGCGGAACACTGAAGCTTTCTTT. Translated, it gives CASNPGLGRNTEAFF.

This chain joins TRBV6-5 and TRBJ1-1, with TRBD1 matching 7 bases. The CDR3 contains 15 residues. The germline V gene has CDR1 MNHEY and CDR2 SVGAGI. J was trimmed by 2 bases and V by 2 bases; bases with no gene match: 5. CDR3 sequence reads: CASSYATGFNTEAFF. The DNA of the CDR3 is TGTGCCAGCAGTTACGCGACAGGGTTCAACACTGAAGCTTTCTTT.

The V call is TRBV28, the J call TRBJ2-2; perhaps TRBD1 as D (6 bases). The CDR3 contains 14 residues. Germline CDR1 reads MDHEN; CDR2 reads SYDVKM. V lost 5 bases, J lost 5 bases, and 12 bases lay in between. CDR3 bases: TGTGCCAGCAGTAGGACGGACAGTACCGGGGAGCTGTTTTTT. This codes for CASSRTDSTGELFF.

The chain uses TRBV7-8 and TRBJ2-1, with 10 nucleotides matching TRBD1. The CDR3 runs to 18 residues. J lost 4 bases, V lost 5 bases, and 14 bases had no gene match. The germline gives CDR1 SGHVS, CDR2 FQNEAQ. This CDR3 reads CASSLHPGGDRGYNEQFF. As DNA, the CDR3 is TGTGCCAGCAGCCTTCACCCGGGTGGGGACAGGGGATACAATGAGCAGTTCTTC. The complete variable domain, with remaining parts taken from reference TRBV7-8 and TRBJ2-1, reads GAGVSQSPRYKVAKRGQDVALRCDPISGHVSLFWYQQALGQGPEFLTYFQNEAQLDKSGLPSDRFFAERPEGSVSTLKIQRTQQEDSAVYLCASSLHPGGDRGYNEQFFGPGTRLTVL.

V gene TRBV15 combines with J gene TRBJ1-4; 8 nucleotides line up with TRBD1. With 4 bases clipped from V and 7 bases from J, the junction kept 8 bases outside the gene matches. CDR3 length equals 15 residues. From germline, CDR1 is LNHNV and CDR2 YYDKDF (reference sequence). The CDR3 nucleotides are TGTGCCACCAGCAAGGACAGGGATGTCAGTGAAAAACTGTTTTTT. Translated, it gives CATSKDRDVSEKLFF.

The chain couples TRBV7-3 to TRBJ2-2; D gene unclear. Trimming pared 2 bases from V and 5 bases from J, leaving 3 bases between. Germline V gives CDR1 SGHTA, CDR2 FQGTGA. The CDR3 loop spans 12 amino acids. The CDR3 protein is CASSLGTGELFF. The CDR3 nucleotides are TGTGCCAGCAGCTTAGGGACCGGGGAGCTGTTTTTT. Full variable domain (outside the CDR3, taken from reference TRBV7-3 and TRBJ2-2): GAGVSQTPSNKVTEKGKYVELRCDPISGHTALYWYRQSLGQGPEFLIYFQGTGAADDSGLPNDRFFAVRPEGSVSTLKIQRTERGDSAVYLCASSLGTGELFFGEGSRLTVL.